This T cell receptor (beta chain) was captured by sequencing in a study of blood T cell repertoires in COVID-19. On the study more broadly: Sites in the United States, Italy and Spain provided acute and convalescent COVID-19 samples. The analysed material was cDNA or gDNA that came from T cells, B-cell-depleted T cells, or PBMCs.

This CDR3 comprises 14 residues. Germline loops: CDR1 SEHNR, CDR2 FQNEAQ (reference sequence). V gave up 5 bases and J gave up 9 bases; unmatched junction bases: 7. How the authors handled the data: By means of reference gene primer amplification, nucleated cell counts were estimated. Assay used: immunoSEQ multiplex PCR; TCRdb lists only in-frame clones, some missing. That table supplies the V and J calls and clone size; D and trimming were determined from the DNA. The sample includes fewer than 350,000 clones, 80% to 95% of them seen just once. Enrolled during active infection, Seattle patients were then followed longitudinally.

V usage is TRBV7-9 and J usage is TRBJ2-1, with 10 bases lining up with TRBD2. Sequenced sample: peripheral blood. The sequence was obtained from a woman between 25 and 40 years old with COVID-19, enrolled during active disease. CDR3 nucleotides: TGTGCCAGCAGCCCTCCGGGACTAGCGAGTGAGCAGTTCTTC. Encoded protein: CASSPPGLASEQFF.